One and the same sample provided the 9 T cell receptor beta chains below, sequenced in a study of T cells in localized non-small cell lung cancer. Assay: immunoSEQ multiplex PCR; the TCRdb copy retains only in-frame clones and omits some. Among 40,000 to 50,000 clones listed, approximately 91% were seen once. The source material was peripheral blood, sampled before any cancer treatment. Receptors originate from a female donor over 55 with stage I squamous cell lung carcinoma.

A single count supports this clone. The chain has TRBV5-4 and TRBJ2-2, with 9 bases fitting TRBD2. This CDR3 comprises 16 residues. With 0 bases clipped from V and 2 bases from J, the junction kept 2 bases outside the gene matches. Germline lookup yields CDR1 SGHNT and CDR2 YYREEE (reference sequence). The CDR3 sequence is CASSLDSGSNTGELFF. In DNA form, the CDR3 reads TGTGCCAGCAGCTTGGATAGCGGGAGTAACACCGGGGAGCTGTTTTTT.

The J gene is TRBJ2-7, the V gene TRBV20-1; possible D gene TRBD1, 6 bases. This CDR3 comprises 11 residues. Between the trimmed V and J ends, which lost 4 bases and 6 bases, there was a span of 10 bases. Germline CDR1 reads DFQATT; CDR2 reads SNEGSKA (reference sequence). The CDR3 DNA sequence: TGCAGTGCTAACAGGGTTCTCGAGCAGTACTTC. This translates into CSANRVLEQYF.

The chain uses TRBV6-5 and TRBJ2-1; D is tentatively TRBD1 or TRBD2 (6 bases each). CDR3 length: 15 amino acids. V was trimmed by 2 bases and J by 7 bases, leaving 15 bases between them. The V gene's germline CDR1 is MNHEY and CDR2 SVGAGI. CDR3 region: CASSYRGGQGNEQFF. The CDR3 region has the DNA TGTGCCAGCAGTTACCGAGGGGGGCAAGGGAATGAGCAGTTCTTC.

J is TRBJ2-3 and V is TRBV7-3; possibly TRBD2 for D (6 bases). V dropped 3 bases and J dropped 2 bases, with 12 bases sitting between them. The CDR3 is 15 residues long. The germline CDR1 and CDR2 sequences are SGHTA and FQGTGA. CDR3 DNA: TGTGCCAGCAGCTTGGCGGGATCCCTCACAGATACGCAGTATTTT. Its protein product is CASSLAGSLTDTQYF.

CDR3 residues: CASSLVGTSGATDTQYF. The CDR3 DNA sequence: TGTGCCAGCAGCTTAGTCGGGACTAGCGGGGCCACAGATACGCAGTATTTT. The V gene is TRBV11-1, the J gene TRBJ2-3; 13 bases line up with TRBD2. V lost 1 base and J lost 2; bases outside the gene matches: 3. This CDR3 region has 17 residues. CDR1 and CDR2 from the germline V gene are SGHAT and FQDESV (reference sequence).

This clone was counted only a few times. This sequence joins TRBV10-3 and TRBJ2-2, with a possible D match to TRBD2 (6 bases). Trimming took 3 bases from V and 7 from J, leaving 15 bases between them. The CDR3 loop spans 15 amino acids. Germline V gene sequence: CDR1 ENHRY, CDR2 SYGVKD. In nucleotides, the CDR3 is TGTGCCATCAGTGATCCCGGAGGGCCGAGCGGGGAGCTGTTTTTT. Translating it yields CAISDPGGPSGELFF.

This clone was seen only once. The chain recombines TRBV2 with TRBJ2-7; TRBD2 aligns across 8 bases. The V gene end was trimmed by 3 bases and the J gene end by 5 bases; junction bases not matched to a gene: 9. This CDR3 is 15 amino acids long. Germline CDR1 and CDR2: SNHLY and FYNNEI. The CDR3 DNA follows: TGTGCCAGCAGTGATATCACTAGCGGAAATAACGAGCAGTACTTC. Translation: CASSDITSGNNEQYF.

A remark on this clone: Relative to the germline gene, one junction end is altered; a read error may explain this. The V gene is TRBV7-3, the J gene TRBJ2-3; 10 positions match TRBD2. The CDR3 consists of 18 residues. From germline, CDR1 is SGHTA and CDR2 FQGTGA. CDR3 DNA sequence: TGTGCCAGCAGCATAACAGGGGCCGGGACTAGCGGCACAGATACGCAGTATTTT. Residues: CASSITGAGTSGTDTQYF.

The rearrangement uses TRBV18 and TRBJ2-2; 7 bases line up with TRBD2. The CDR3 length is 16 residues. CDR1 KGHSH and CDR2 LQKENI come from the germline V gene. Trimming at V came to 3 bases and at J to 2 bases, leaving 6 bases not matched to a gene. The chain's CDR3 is CASSPSGGLNTGELFF. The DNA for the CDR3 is TGTGCCAGCTCACCCTCGGGAGGACTTAACACCGGGGAGCTGTTTTTT.